What follows describes a single TCR beta chain. Its cognate antigen is unknown. These data are taken from a study of T cells in localized non-small cell lung cancer. General study points: Heterogeneity stays possible, as sequencing covered only one tumor region. Among the tissues sampled, uninvolved adjacent lung had the highest T cell clonality, above tumor.

Using immunoSEQ multiplex PCR, the repertoire was profiled, and TCRdb retains in-frame clones only, with some absent. The data hold tens of thousands of clones, with roughly 90% observed a single time. The sequence came from a woman aged 35 to 69 with stage III lung adenocarcinoma. Sequenced here: peripheral blood mononuclear cells, sampled before any cancer treatment.

The CDR3 region has the DNA TGTGCCAGCAGTGGACAGGGTTTGTGGACTGAAGCTTTCTTT. Its translation is CASSGQGLWTEAFF. This chain links TRBV6-1 with TRBJ1-1; 7 bases line up with TRBD1. The germline V gene has CDR1 MNHNS and CDR2 SASEGT. This CDR3 has 14 amino acids. The V segment lost 4 bases and the J segment 5 bases; nucleotides outside the gene matches: 7.